A single sample gave rise to the 18 T cell receptor beta chains below, sequenced in a study of CD8+ T cells in alopecia areata. cDNA prepared by RNA extraction and subsequent reverse transcription served as the template for sequencing. Generated by immunoSEQ multiplex PCR, the TCRdb table keeps only in-frame clones and is missing some. Of about 190,000 clones in the sample, 50% to 60% were seen once. Treatment defined: oral pan-JAK inhibitor, 5-10 mg twice daily. The starting material was CD4+ T cells sorted from blood, obtained at week 4, from a patient treated with tofacitinib. The receptors originated from a human donor with alopecia areata.

The chain joins TRBV7-2 to TRBJ2-7; 14 nucleotides line up with TRBD2. Trimming at V came to 4 bases and at J to 0 bases, leaving 8 bases not matched to a gene. This CDR3 spans 18 amino acids. CDR1 is SGHTA and CDR2 is FQGNSA in the germline V gene. The CDR3 nucleotides read TGTGCCAGCAGCTCAGGGACTAGCGGGAGCGGGTCCTCCTACGAGCAGTACTTC. Translation: CASSSGTSGSGSSYEQYF.

The rearrangement joins TRBV5-4 to TRBJ1-2; D is possibly TRBD1 (5 bases). CDR1 SGHNT and CDR2 YYREEE come from the germline V gene (reference sequence). Between the trimmed V and J ends, which lost 2 bases and 4 bases, there was a span of 12 bases. This CDR3 is 14 amino acids long. In nucleotides, the CDR3 is TGTGCCAGCAGCTTTAGCACAGGCGCCTATGGCTACACCTTC. Its protein product is CASSFSTGAYGYTF.

The chain joins TRBV20-1 to TRBJ2-1; no firm D call. Per the germline V gene, CDR1 is DFQATT and CDR2 is SNEGSKA (reference sequence). The CDR3 has 11 residues. V dropped 3 bases and J dropped 8 bases, with 8 bases sitting between them. The CDR3 nucleotides read TGCAGTGCTAGGGTCTGGGATGAGCAGTTCTTC. It is translated as CSARVWDEQFF.

This clone was seen once. This rearrangement joins TRBV6-5 to TRBJ2-7; 10 positions agree with TRBD2. Germline values: CDR1 MNHEY, CDR2 SVGAGI. This CDR3 region has 15 residues. With V trimmed by 5 bases and J by 4 bases, 8 bases remained unmatched. The CDR3 reads CASSSGRASLYEQYF. Written as DNA, the CDR3 is TGTGCCAGCAGTAGCGGGAGGGCCAGTTTATACGAGCAGTACTTC.

The V and J genes are TRBV5-4 and TRBJ2-7; D not resolved. The germline CDR1 and CDR2 sequences are SGHNT and YYREEE (reference sequence). V dropped 3 bases and J dropped 2 bases, with 12 bases sitting between them. This CDR3 spans 14 amino acids. The CDR3 spells CASSSGGRTYEQYF. The CDR3 bases are TGTGCCAGCAGCTCGGGCGGCCGTACCTACGAGCAGTACTTC.

In DNA, the CDR3 is TGCAGCGTCGGAGGGACTAGCGTATCCTACGAGCAGTACTTC. Translated: CSVGGTSVSYEQYF. The gene calls are TRBV29-1 and TRBJ2-7; 10 bases line up with TRBD2. Germline V CDR1 and CDR2: SQVTM, ANQGSEA. After removal of 6 bases from V and 1 base from J, the junction contained 6 bases not matched to a gene. This CDR3 has 14 residues.

This chain uses TRBV2 with TRBJ1-5; no firm D call. CDR1 and CDR2 (germline): SNHLY, FYNNEI. Between the trimmed V and J ends, which lost 4 bases and 1 base, there was a span of 8 bases. The CDR3 is 14 amino acids. CDR3 amino acids: CASSGQTSNQPQHF. The CDR3 nucleotides are TGTGCCAGCAGTGGCCAGACGAGCAATCAGCCCCAGCATTTT.

This chain links TRBV7-9 with TRBJ2-5; D remains ambiguous. The length of the CDR3 is 14 residues. CDR1 is SEHNR, CDR2 FQNEAQ, per germline (reference sequence). Deletions cut 2 bases from V and 5 bases from J, with 12 bases between. The CDR3 DNA follows: TGTGCCAGCAGCTTAAAGGGCGCGTTGGAGACCCAGTACTTC. Its protein is CASSLKGALETQYF.

The chain employs TRBV29-1 and TRBJ1-3; D not resolved. V was trimmed by 5 bases and J by 2 bases, leaving 13 bases between them. CDR1 and CDR2 (germline): SQVTM, ANQGSEA. This CDR3 has 14 residues. The CDR3 is CSVLPGDAGNTIYF. For the CDR3, the DNA is TGCAGCGTTTTACCGGGAGACGCTGGAAACACCATATATTTT.

The J gene is TRBJ2-1, the V gene TRBV9; D remains ambiguous. From germline, CDR1 is SGDLS and CDR2 YYNGEE. V shed 5 bases and J shed 8 bases, with 20 bases lying between them. CDR3 length equals 15 residues. CDR3 protein: CASSRPASPLDEQFF. The CDR3 DNA reads TGTGCCAGCAGTCGGCCAGCTTCACCTCTGGATGAGCAGTTCTTC.

This clone has more than one count but fewer than ten. The V call is TRBV7-2, the J call TRBJ2-1; D not resolved. V was shortened by 5 bases and J by 0 bases, with 11 bases between the two germline ends. Looked up from germline, CDR1 is SGHTA and CDR2 is FQGNSA. This CDR3 comprises 15 residues. The DNA for the CDR3 is TGTGCCAGCAGCCCTCTTTCGAGCTCCTACAATGAGCAGTTCTTC. Its protein product is CASSPLSSSYNEQFF.

This chain joins TRBV7-3 and TRBJ2-1, with 11 positions matching TRBD2. This CDR3 region has 19 residues. Trimming removed 1 base from V and 0 bases from J; junction bases left unmatched: 8. Per the germline V gene, CDR1 is SGHTA and CDR2 is FQGTGA. The CDR3 spells CASSLMGLAAPSSYNEQFF. For the CDR3, the DNA is TGTGCCAGCAGCTTAATGGGACTAGCGGCCCCTAGCTCCTACAATGAGCAGTTCTTC.

This chain joins TRBV4-1 and TRBJ2-1; the D gene could be TRBD1 or TRBD2 (5 bases each). V gave up 8 bases and J gave up 6 bases, with 14 bases separating them. Germline V lookup: CDR1 MGHRA, CDR2 YSYEKL. This CDR3 is 13 amino acids long. The CDR3 loop reads CASGWGTSNEQFF. CDR3 DNA: TGCGCCAGCGGATGGGGGACGTCCAATGAGCAGTTCTTC.

The chain carries TRBV30 and TRBJ1-2; D is ambiguous. Trimming removed 1 base at V and 4 bases at J, with 10 bases between. The CDR3 is made up of 13 amino acids. The germline gives CDR1 GTSNPN, CDR2 SVGIG (reference sequence). CDR3 residues: CAWSGGLIYGYTF. In DNA, the CDR3 is TGTGCCTGGAGTGGAGGCCTGATCTATGGCTACACCTTC.

This clone was detected a few times. The gene calls are TRBV6-5 and TRBJ1-1; 7 nucleotides line up with TRBD1. V shed 2 bases, J shed 4 bases, and the junction held 7 bases outside the gene matches. CDR3 length: 15 residues. Germline CDR1 is MNHEY and CDR2 is SVGAGI. CDR3 protein: CASSYLQGRGTEAFF. Written as DNA, the CDR3 is TGTGCCAGCAGTTACCTACAGGGGAGAGGCACTGAAGCTTTCTTT.

The chain joins TRBV2 to TRBJ2-4; no definite D call. The CDR3 covers 12 residues. Between the trimmed V and J ends, which lost 3 bases and 4 bases, there was a span of 4 bases. Germline V gives CDR1 SNHLY, CDR2 FYNNEI. CDR3 residues: CASSEQKNIQYF. DNA for the CDR3: TGTGCCAGCAGTGAGCAGAAAAACATTCAGTACTTC.

This clone was observed a handful of times. The chain joins TRBV29-1 to TRBJ2-1; TRBD1 might be the D (6 bases). V dropped 5 bases and J dropped 7 bases, with 15 bases sitting between them. The CDR3 has 13 residues. Germline CDR1 and CDR2: SQVTM and ANQGSEA. The CDR3 loop reads CSVTGDKGNEQFF. CDR3 nucleotides: TGCAGCGTTACCGGGGACAAAGGGAATGAGCAGTTCTTC.

V gene TRBV9 combines with J gene TRBJ2-2, with D tentatively TRBD2 (6 bases). From germline, CDR1 is SGDLS and CDR2 YYNGEE. Trimming removed 2 bases from V and 4 bases from J, with 15 bases in between. CDR3 size: 16 residues. For the CDR3, the DNA is TGTGCCAGCAGCGTTCCTGCGGCGGGGCTCACCGGGGAGCTGTTTTTT. Amino acids: CASSVPAAGLTGELFF.